A selection of T cell receptor beta chains follows, all from one sample in a study of PD-1 blockade in classical Hodgkin lymphoma. Some clones are missing from TCRdb's copy, which holds only in-frame ones; the method was immunoSEQ multiplex PCR. The sample has some 43,000 clones; roughly 86% are singletons. Material: peripheral blood mononuclear cells (PBMCs), obtained before the second cycle of nivolumab. These receptors all stem from a human donor with classical Hodgkin lymphoma. Both conserved end residues are part of each CDR3. The D gene is left open where the match is weak. Clone size is shown for a subset of rows, as once, few, many or a class of expanded clone.

>TRBV6-5|NA|TRBJ2-1|TRBD2
CASSQTSGRRDEQFF
TGTGCCAGCAGTCAAACTAGCGGGAGAAGAGATGAGCAGTTCTTC
>TRBV6-6|NA|TRBJ2-2|NA
CASSYSWADNTGELFF
TGTGCCAGCAGTTACTCGTGGGCGGACAACACCGGGGAGCTGTTTTTT
>TRBV11-3|few|TRBJ2-2|TRBD1
CASSSYRGEDTGELFF
TGTGCCAGCAGTTCTTACAGGGGGGAAGACACCGGGGAGCTGTTTTTT
>TRBV10-3|NA|TRBJ2-1|NA
CAITKGGALNEQFF
TGTGCCATCACAAAGGGGGGGGCCTTGAATGAGCAGTTCTTC
>TRBV7-2|NA|TRBJ1-5|NA
CASSLASTGRQPQHF
TGTGCCAGCAGCTTAGCGAGTACAGGGAGGCAGCCCCAGCATTTT
>TRBV5-1|NA|TRBJ1-1|NA
CASKTRAGVNTEAFF
TGCGCCAGCAAAACCCGGGCAGGGGTTAACACTGAAGCTTTCTTT
>TRBV7-8|NA|TRBJ1-3|NA
CASRQDGSGNTIYF
TGTGCCAGCAGACAGGACGGCTCTGGAAACACCATATATTTT
>TRBV20-1|NA|TRBJ2-2|NA
CGGINTGELFF
TGCGGCGGGATCAACACCGGGGAGCTGTTTTTT
>TRBV7-9|once|TRBJ1-2|NA
CASSLAQGSHGYTF
TGTGCCAGCAGCTTAGCGCAGGGATCCCATGGCTACACCTTC
>TRBV19|NA|TRBJ2-7|TRBD1
CASSTSRTGSSYEQYF
TGTGCCAGTAGTACCTCCAGGACAGGGAGCTCCTACGAGCAGTACTTC
>TRBV25-1|once|TRBJ2-3|TRBD2
CASSELSSGRTDTQYF
TGTGCCAGCAGTGAATTATCTAGCGGGAGAACAGATACGCAGTATTTT
>TRBV5-1|NA|TRBJ1-5|NA
CASSLDWATQPQHF
TGCGCCAGCAGCTTGGATTGGGCTACTCAGCCCCAGCATTTT
>TRBV7-3|NA|TRBJ2-3|TRBD2
CASSLGTSGVRTDTQYF
TGTGCCAGCAGCTTGGGGACTAGCGGGGTGAGGACAGATACGCAGTATTTT
>TRBV7-8|NA|TRBJ1-3|NA
CASSLGGAGNTIYF
TGTGCCAGCAGCTTAGGCGGGGCTGGAAACACCATATATTTT
>TRBV14|NA|TRBJ1-2|NA
CASSLDTDYGYTF
TGTGCCAGCAGTCTGGACACCGACTATGGCTACACCTTC
>TRBV28|NA|TRBJ1-5|NA
CASSRTRYDSNQPQHF
TGTGCCAGCAGTAGGACACGTTATGATAGCAATCAGCCCCAGCATTTT
>TRBV19|NA|TRBJ1-5|TRBD1
CASNIPGQGVGNQPQHF
TGTGCCAGTAATATTCCGGGACAGGGGGTCGGCAATCAGCCCCAGCATTTT
>TRBV6-5|once|TRBJ2-1|NA
CASSYRGGLQFF
TGTGCCAGCAGTTACAGGGGTGGCTTGCAGTTCTTC
>TRBV9|NA|TRBJ1-2|NA
CASSGYRLDGYTF
TGTGCCAGCAGCGGGTACCGATTGGATGGCTACACCTTC
>TRBV28|NA|TRBJ2-1|TRBD2
CASKAGGPLNEQFF
TGTGCCAGCAAGGCGGGAGGGCCTCTCAATGAGCAGTTCTTC
>TRBV15|NA|TRBJ2-6|NA
CATSTRTVAGANVLTF
TGTGCCACCAGCACCCGGACAGTGGCTGGGGCCAACGTCCTGACTTTC
>TRBV9|NA|TRBJ2-1|TRBD2
CASSVEGSGYNEQFF
TGTGCCAGCAGCGTAGAAGGTAGCGGGTACAATGAGCAGTTCTTC
>TRBV5-6|NA|TRBJ1-2|TRBD1
CASRAGTGLGYTF
TGTGCCAGCAGGGCCGGGACAGGGCTGGGCTACACCTTC
>TRBV2|medium-sized|TRBJ1-5|NA
CASNRVGGVLNQPQHF
TGTGCCAGCAATCGAGTCGGGGGGGTTTTGAATCAGCCCCAGCATTTT
>TRBV27|few|TRBJ1-2|NA
CASSFPGGYGYTF
TGTGCCAGCAGTTTTCCCGGCGGGTATGGCTACACCTTC
>TRBV4-3|NA|TRBJ2-1|NA
CASSQDAEGRFGQFF
TGCGCCAGCAGCCAAGATGCGGAGGGGCGCTTTGGGCAGTTCTTC
>TRBV27|NA|TRBJ2-5|NA
CASSPGSYGETQYF
TGTGCCAGCAGTCCAGGTAGCTACGGGGAGACCCAGTACTTC
>TRBV29-1|NA|TRBJ1-3|NA
CSVERPGSGNTIYF
TGCAGCGTTGAGCGACCCGGCTCTGGAAACACCATATATTTT
>TRBV9|NA|TRBJ2-1|TRBD2
CASSAFGTSGNEQFF
TGTGCCAGCAGCGCCTTCGGGACTAGCGGCAATGAGCAGTTCTTC
>TRBV5-1|once|TRBJ2-7|TRBD1
CASSPGRTGSGEQYF
TGCGCCAGCAGCCCTGGAAGGACAGGATCCGGCGAGCAGTACTTC
>TRBV21-1|NA|TRBJ1-1|NA
CASSKDRWDTEAFF
TGTGCCAGCAGCAAAGACCGGTGGGACACTGAAGCTTTCTTT
>TRBV5-4|NA|TRBJ2-3|TRBD2
CATLAGGGTDTQYF
TGTGCCACCCTAGCGGGGGGGGGCACAGATACGCAGTATTTT
>TRBV10-3|NA|TRBJ1-5|NA
CAISEILASNQPQHF
TGTGCCATCAGTGAAATATTGGCCAGTAATCAGCCCCAGCATTTT
>TRBV29-1|NA|TRBJ1-1|TRBD1
CSSGQGRGTEAFF
TGCAGCTCAGGACAGGGAAGGGGGACTGAAGCTTTCTTT
>TRBV2|NA|TRBJ2-1|NA
CASIPASSYNEQFF
TGTGCCAGCATTCCGGCTAGCTCCTACAATGAGCAGTTCTTC
>TRBV7-3|NA|TRBJ2-3|TRBD2
CASSSLGLAGGLGDTQYF
TGTGCCAGCAGCTCCCTTGGACTAGCGGGAGGGCTAGGGGATACGCAGTATTTT
>TRBV29-1|NA|TRBJ2-1|TRBD2
CSVGLAGDYNEQFF
TGCAGCGTGGGACTAGCGGGGGACTACAATGAGCAGTTCTTC
>TRBV7-2|NA|TRBJ1-1|NA
CASSLRGTEAFF
TGTGCCAGCAGCTTAAGGGGGACTGAAGCTTTCTTT
>TRBV10-2|NA|TRBJ1-4|NA
CASRDGSATNEKLFF
TGCGCCAGCAGGGACGGATCTGCAACTAATGAAAAACTGTTTTTT
>TRBV6-6|NA|TRBJ1-5|NA
CASSYSRGTNQPQHF
TGTGCCAGCAGTTACTCGAGGGGGACGAATCAGCCCCAGCATTTT
>TRBV29-1|NA|TRBJ2-1|NA
CSVGPGGEQFF
TGCAGCGTTGGCCCAGGGGGGGAGCAGTTCTTC
>TRBV29-1|NA|TRBJ1-2|NA
CSVRGARGYGYTF
TGCAGCGTAAGGGGGGCCCGGGGCTATGGCTACACCTTC
>TRBV4-1|NA|TRBJ1-1|TRBD1
CASNQGAQAFF
TGCGCCAGCAACCAGGGGGCCCAAGCTTTCTTT
>TRBV27|NA|TRBJ1-5|NA
CASSLADSNQPQHF
TGTGCCAGCAGTTTGGCAGATAGCAATCAGCCCCAGCATTTT
>TRBV6-1|NA|TRBJ1-2|NA
CASSEADGYGYGYTF
TGTGCCAGCAGTGAAGCGGACGGGTATGGCTATGGCTACACCTTC